This TCR beta chain was sequenced during a study of blood T cell repertoires in COVID-19. Study in general: Acute and convalescent COVID-19 specimens originated in the United States, Italy and Spain. T cells, B-cell-depleted T cells, or PBMCs provided the cDNA or gDNA that served as material.

This clone turned up a few times. Original methodology: Cell counts per sample came from amplifying reference gene primers. Produced via immunoSEQ multiplex PCR; TCRdb's table is partial and in-frame only. The D gene and trimming were derived from the DNA, and the V and J assignments and clone size from that table. This table holds under 200,000 clones, 86% found once. The specimen sequenced was peripheral blood. The receptor was derived from a man in his fifties or sixties with active or convalescent COVID-19.

CDR3 residues: CSASWWVAGGNEQFF. CDR3 nucleotide sequence: TGCAGTGCTAGTTGGTGGGTAGCGGGAGGGAATGAGCAGTTCTTC. The chain links TRBV20-1 to TRBJ2-1, with 11 bases identical to TRBD2. The CDR3 has 15 residues. Trimming removed 3 bases from V and 7 bases from J; junction bases left unmatched: 8. Germline V gives CDR1 DFQATT, CDR2 SNEGSKA (reference sequence).